These 29 T cell receptor beta chains came from one sample sequenced in a study of blood T cell repertoires in COVID-19. TCRdb keeps only in-frame clones here, not all; method: immunoSEQ multiplex PCR. The sample lists some 330,000 clones, 88% seen once, with roughly 4% in the top ten. The sequenced material came from peripheral blood. These receptor sequences come from a woman in her fifties or sixties with active or convalescent COVID-19.

The chain is built from TRBV7-2 and TRBJ1-5; D possibly corresponds to TRBD1 (5 bases). Germline V gene data show CDR1 as SGHTA and CDR2 as FQGNSA. V lost 1 base, J lost 5 bases, and 24 bases lay in between. The CDR3 contains 19 residues. CDR3 coding DNA: TGTGCCAGCAGCTTAGTCGGTTACAGCGGGGGTCATCTAGATCAGCCCCAGCATTTT. It codes for CASSLVGYSGGHLDQPQHF.

V usage is TRBV18 and J usage is TRBJ2-1; unclear D gene. V shed 3 bases and J shed 4 bases, with 13 bases lying between them. Germline assignment: CDR1 KGHSH and CDR2 LQKENI. This CDR3 spans 15 amino acids. The CDR3 loop reads CASSPLPGDYNEQFF. CDR3 sequence (DNA): TGTGCCAGCTCACCCCTCCCCGGAGATTACAATGAGCAGTTCTTC.

This clone occurred once. The chain links TRBV9 to TRBJ2-1; D is possibly TRBD2 (5 bases). The CDR3 is 12 residues long. Trimming pared 2 bases from V and 7 bases from J, leaving 7 bases between. CDR1 and CDR2 from the germline V gene are SGDLS and YYNGEE. As DNA, the CDR3 is TGTGCCAGCAGCGTTTGGGAGAATGAGCAGTTCTTC. Translation gives CASSVWENEQFF.

This chain connects TRBV7-9 to TRBJ1-1; perhaps TRBD1 as D (6 bases). The ends were cut back, 4 bases at V and 7 bases at J, with 16 bases in the middle. The CDR3 is 14 residues long. Germline CDR1 SEHNR, CDR2 FQNEAQ (reference sequence). The CDR3 here is CASSSLGQTFEAFF. For the CDR3, the DNA is TGTGCCAGCAGCTCCTTAGGACAGACGTTTGAAGCTTTCTTT.

V usage is TRBV7-3 and J usage is TRBJ2-1; 11 nucleotides line up with TRBD2. In germline, CDR1 is SGHTA, CDR2 FQGTGA. With V trimmed by 4 bases and J by 10 bases, 9 bases remained unmatched. The CDR3 extends over 15 amino acids. CDR3 nucleotide sequence: TGTGCCAGCAGCTCCGATAGCGGGAGGGCCAGGGAGCAGTTCTTC. Translation: CASSSDSGRAREQFF.

The chain combines TRBV6-5 with TRBJ2-2, with a possible D match to TRBD1 (6 bases). Germline assignment: CDR1 MNHEY and CDR2 SVGAGI. The V end lost 5 bases, the J end lost 4 bases, and 14 bases lay between the germline ends. This CDR3 spans 15 amino acids. The CDR3 loop is CASSLQGGSTGELFF. In DNA, the CDR3 is TGTGCCAGCAGTCTCCAAGGGGGTTCCACCGGGGAGCTGTTTTTT.

J is TRBJ2-7 and V is TRBV20-1; no clear D. CDR1 is DFQATT and CDR2 is SNEGSKA in the germline V gene (reference sequence). The CDR3 sequence is 11 residues long. Trimming removed 1 base at V and 6 bases at J, with 7 bases between. CDR3 in DNA: TGCAGTGCTAGAGTAGCAATCGAGCAGTACTTC. Protein sequence: CSARVAIEQYF.

CDR3 sequence (DNA): TGTGCCAGCTCGCCGAGCGAGGGCGACTATGGCTACACCTTC. Amino acids: CASSPSEGDYGYTF. The chain couples TRBV18 to TRBJ1-2; D not certain. The germline V gene encodes CDR1 KGHSH and CDR2 LQKENI. The CDR3 extends over 14 amino acids. Trimming stripped 6 bases from V and 3 bases from J, with 14 bases between.

This sequence joins TRBV28 and TRBJ2-4, with D possibly being TRBD1 (5 bases). V lost 7 bases, J lost 5 bases, and 24 bases lay in between. This CDR3 is 17 amino acids long. Germline-derived CDR1 and CDR2 are MDHEN and SYDVKM. The CDR3 here is CASTTIDRGPPENIQYF. In nucleotides, the CDR3 is TGTGCCAGCACTACCATCGACAGAGGTCCTCCGGAAAACATTCAGTACTTC.

The rearrangement links TRBV28 to TRBJ2-5; maybe TRBD1 (5 bases). This CDR3 contains 14 residues. Trimming shortened V by 4 bases and J by 5 bases, and 14 bases separated the two germline ends. CDR1 is MDHEN and CDR2 is SYDVKM in the germline V gene. CDR3 bases: TGTGCCAGCAGTTGGACACGGCCGGAGGAGACCCAGTACTTC. The encoded protein is CASSWTRPEETQYF.

The V and J genes are TRBV10-1 and TRBJ1-5, with TRBD1 matching 7 bases. The ends lost 3 bases at V and 2 bases at J; junction bases unmatched: 7. The CDR3 contains 16 residues. Germline loops: CDR1 WNHNN, CDR2 SYGVQD (reference sequence). CDR3 nucleotide sequence: TGCGCCAGCAGTGACCCACGCGGACAGGGCAATCAGCCCCAGCATTTT. Translating it yields CASSDPRGQGNQPQHF.

Turning to this clone: This sample also contains other DNA sequences that code for the same CDR3. The rearrangement uses TRBV6-5 and TRBJ1-1; TRBD1 aligns across 7 bases. The CDR3 sequence is 14 residues long. The V gene's germline CDR1 is MNHEY and CDR2 SVGAGI. Trimming cost V 5 bases and J 2 bases; bases outside gene matches: 5. The DNA of the CDR3 is TGTGCCAGCAGTCCCCGACAGGGCAACACTGAAGCTTTCTTT. Translating gives CASSPRQGNTEAFF.

This sequence joins TRBV18 and TRBJ2-7, with D possibly matching TRBD2 (6 bases). The CDR3 totals 14 residues. CDR1 and CDR2 (germline): KGHSH, LQKENI. With 3 bases removed from V and 6 bases from J, the gap between germline ends came to 15 bases. The CDR3 sequence is CASSPPGLAAEQYF. CDR3 coding DNA: TGTGCCAGCTCACCGCCGGGACTTGCCGCCGAGCAGTACTTC.

This chain links TRBV5-1 with TRBJ1-2; D unresolved. The germline V gene has CDR1 SGHRS and CDR2 YFSETQ. Between the trimmed V and J ends, which lost 0 bases and 4 bases, there was a span of 10 bases. The CDR3 is 14 residues long. CDR3 DNA: TGCGCCAGCAGCTTGGATGGACTTTCCTATGGCTACACCTTC. Its translation is CASSLDGLSYGYTF.

The chain joins TRBV12-3 or TRBV12-4 to TRBJ2-1, with D perhaps TRBD2 (7 bases). The V gene lost 6 bases and the J gene lost 9 bases, with 12 bases spanning the gap. This CDR3 has 12 amino acids. This CDR3 reads CASSLGGGEQFF. CDR3 sequence (DNA): TGTGCCAGCAGCCTGGGAGGGGGTGAGCAGTTCTTC.

The gene calls are TRBV4-2 and TRBJ1-1; TRBD1 might be the D (5 bases). Trimming removed 0 bases from V and 2 bases from J, with 13 bases in between. The CDR3 totals 16 residues. Germline V lookup: CDR1 LGHNA, CDR2 YNFKEQ. The CDR3 here is CASSQEAGGGNTEAFF. DNA for the CDR3: TGTGCCAGCAGCCAAGAAGCGGGCGGGGGAAACACTGAAGCTTTCTTT.

The chain uses TRBV19 and TRBJ1-5; D is undetermined. The V gene lost 0 bases and the J gene lost 3 bases, with 9 bases spanning the gap. The V gene's germline CDR1 is LNHDA and CDR2 SQIVND (reference sequence). This CDR3 contains 15 residues. CDR3 sequence reads: CASSIDRRDNQPQHF. DNA for the CDR3: TGTGCCAGTAGTATAGATCGTCGGGACAATCAGCCCCAGCATTTT.

The chain links TRBV28 to TRBJ1-4; TRBD1 matches at 7 bases. The germline V gene has CDR1 MDHEN and CDR2 SYDVKM. CDR3 size: 14 residues. After removal of 11 bases from V and 3 bases from J, the junction contained 9 bases not matched to a gene. The chain's CDR3 is CACSRDRPNEKLFF. The CDR3 DNA reads as TGTGCCTGCTCCCGGGACAGACCTAATGAAAAACTGTTTTTT.

The V gene is TRBV6-5, the J gene TRBJ1-2, with D unclear. Germline V gene sequence: CDR1 MNHEY, CDR2 SVGAGI. Trimming left V 0 bases short and J 4 bases short, with 15 bases between. CDR3 size: 16 residues. The CDR3 spells CASSYSNIGGPYGYTF. The CDR3 region has the DNA TGTGCCAGCAGTTACTCGAACATTGGTGGGCCCTATGGCTACACCTTC.

This clone was found a few times. The genes are TRBV6-5 and TRBJ1-4; D call uncertain. V was cut by 0 bases and J by 10 bases, with 9 bases left in between. The CDR3 extends over 13 amino acids. From germline, CDR1 is MNHEY and CDR2 SVGAGI. The CDR3 reads CASSYSKGGKLFF. The CDR3 DNA reads TGTGCCAGCAGTTACTCGAAGGGAGGAAAACTGTTTTTT.

V is TRBV19 and J is TRBJ1-2, with D possibly TRBD1 on 5 matching bases. This CDR3 has 15 amino acids. Trimming left V 3 bases short and J 11 bases short, with 22 bases between. Germline V gene data show CDR1 as LNHDA and CDR2 as SQIVND (reference sequence). The CDR3 reads CASSIDDSPLGGYTF. The DNA for the CDR3 is TGTGCCAGTAGTATCGACGACAGTCCCCTGGGTGGTTACACCTTC.

This clone was seen just once. The V and J genes are TRBV6-6 and TRBJ1-5; TRBD1 matches at 12 bases. The CDR3 runs 16 residues. V lost 4 bases, J lost 4 bases, and 5 bases stayed unmatched. From germline, CDR1 is MNHNY and CDR2 SVGAGI (reference sequence). The CDR3 sequence: CASSSRDRGRNQPQHF. CDR3 sequence (DNA): TGTGCCAGCAGTTCCCGGGACAGGGGGCGAAATCAGCCCCAGCATTTT.

The chain recombines TRBV3-1 (or the pseudogene TRBV3-2) with TRBJ1-5, with a possible D match to TRBD1 (5 bases). V was pared by 1 base and J by 11 bases, with 15 bases between. The CDR3 has 14 amino acids. Germline assignment: CDR1 LGHDT and CDR2 YNNKEL (reference sequence). In DNA form, the CDR3 reads TGTGCCAGCAGCCAAGGGGGCCTGGGGAAGGCCCAGCATTTT. It codes for CASSQGGLGKAQHF.

This chain joins TRBV3-1 (or the pseudogene TRBV3-2) and TRBJ1-6; TRBD1 matches at 7 bases. V lost 5 bases to trimming and J lost 5 bases; unmatched junction nucleotides: 6. Germline V gives CDR1 LGHDT, CDR2 YNNKEL (reference sequence). This CDR3 spans 15 amino acids. The DNA for the CDR3 is TGTGCCAGCAGCAGGAAGACAGGGAATAATTCACCCCTCCACTTT. It codes for CASSRKTGNNSPLHF.

The chain joins TRBV7-9 to TRBJ1-6, with TRBD1 matching 8 bases. After removal of 5 bases from V and 6 bases from J, the junction contained 3 bases not matched to a gene. Looked up from germline, CDR1 is SEHNR and CDR2 is FQNEAQ (reference sequence). The CDR3 contains 14 residues. The CDR3 DNA follows: TGTGCCAGCAGCCGTGACAGGGGTAATTCACCCCTCCACTTT. Protein product: CASSRDRGNSPLHF.

The chain combines TRBV3-1 (or the pseudogene TRBV3-2) with TRBJ1-4, with 8 bases lining up with TRBD1. V lost 1 base, J lost 8 bases, and 6 bases stayed unmatched. From germline, CDR1 is LGHDT and CDR2 YNNKEL (reference sequence). The CDR3 runs to 15 residues. Here the CDR3 reads CASSQAAGGWEKLFF. CDR3 coding DNA: TGTGCCAGCAGCCAAGCCGCAGGGGGCTGGGAAAAACTGTTTTTT.

This clone has only a few counts. The gene calls are TRBV15 and TRBJ1-2; unclear D gene. The CDR3 extends over 13 amino acids. Germline lookup yields CDR1 LNHNV and CDR2 YYDKDF (reference sequence). V gave up 0 bases and J gave up 8 bases, with 10 bases separating them. CDR3 residues: CATSRDTREGYTF. CDR3 nucleotide sequence: TGTGCCACCAGCAGAGATACTAGAGAGGGCTACACCTTC.

The CDR3 loop is CASSIRGDWQHF. CDR3 coding DNA: TGTGCCAGTAGTATCCGGGGGGATTGGCAGCATTTT. The gene calls are TRBV19 and TRBJ1-5; possible D gene TRBD1, 5 bases. V shed 3 bases and J shed 13 bases, with 13 bases lying between them. The CDR3 is 12 amino acids. Germline assignment: CDR1 LNHDA and CDR2 SQIVND (reference sequence).

The chain links TRBV9 to TRBJ1-6, with 7 positions matching TRBD1. J gave up 8 bases and V 7 bases, and 9 bases lay outside the gene matches. The germline V gene encodes CDR1 SGDLS and CDR2 YYNGEE. This CDR3 is 14 amino acids long. The CDR3 is CASPGGGRDSPLHF. CDR3 bases: TGTGCCAGCCCTGGAGGGGGCAGGGATTCACCCCTCCACTTT.